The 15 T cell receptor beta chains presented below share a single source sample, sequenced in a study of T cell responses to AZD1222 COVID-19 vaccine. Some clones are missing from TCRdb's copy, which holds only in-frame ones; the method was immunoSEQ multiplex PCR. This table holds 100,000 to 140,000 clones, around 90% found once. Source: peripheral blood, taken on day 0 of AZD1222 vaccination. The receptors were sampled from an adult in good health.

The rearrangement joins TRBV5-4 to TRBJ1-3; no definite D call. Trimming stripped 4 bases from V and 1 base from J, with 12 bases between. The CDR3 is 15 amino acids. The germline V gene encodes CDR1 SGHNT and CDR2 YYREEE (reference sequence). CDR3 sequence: CASSRTPLSGNTIYF. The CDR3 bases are TGTGCCAGCAGCCGCACCCCATTGTCTGGAAACACCATATATTTT.

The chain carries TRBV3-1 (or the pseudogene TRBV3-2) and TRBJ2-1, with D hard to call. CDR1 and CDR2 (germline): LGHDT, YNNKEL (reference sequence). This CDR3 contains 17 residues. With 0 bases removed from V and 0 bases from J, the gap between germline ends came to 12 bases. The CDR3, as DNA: TGTGCCAGCAGCCAAGATCGACGCCGGAGCTCCTACAATGAGCAGTTCTTC. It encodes CASSQDRRRSSYNEQFF.

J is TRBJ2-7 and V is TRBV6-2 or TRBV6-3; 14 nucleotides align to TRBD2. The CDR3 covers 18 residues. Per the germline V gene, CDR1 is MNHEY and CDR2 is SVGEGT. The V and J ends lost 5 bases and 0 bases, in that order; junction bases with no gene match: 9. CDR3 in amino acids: CASSGGLAGGPSSYEQYF. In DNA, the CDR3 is TGTGCCAGCAGTGGAGGACTAGCGGGGGGCCCTAGCTCCTACGAGCAGTACTTC.

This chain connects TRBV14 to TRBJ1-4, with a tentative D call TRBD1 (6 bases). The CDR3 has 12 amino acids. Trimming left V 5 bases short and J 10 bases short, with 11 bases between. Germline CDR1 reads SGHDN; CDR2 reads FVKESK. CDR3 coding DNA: TGTGCCAGCAGCTCGCTAGGGGGAAAACTGTTTTTT. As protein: CASSSLGGKLFF.

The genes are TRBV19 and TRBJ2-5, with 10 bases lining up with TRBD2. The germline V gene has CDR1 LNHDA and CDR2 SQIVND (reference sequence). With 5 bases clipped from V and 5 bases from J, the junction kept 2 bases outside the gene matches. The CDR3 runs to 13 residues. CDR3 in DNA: TGTGCCAGTAGTGAACTAGCGGGGGAGACCCAGTACTTC. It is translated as CASSELAGETQYF.

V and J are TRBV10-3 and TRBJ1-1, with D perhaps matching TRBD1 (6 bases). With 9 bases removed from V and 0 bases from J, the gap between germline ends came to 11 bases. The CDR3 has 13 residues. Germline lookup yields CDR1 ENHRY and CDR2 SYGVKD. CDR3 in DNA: TGTGCCATTAAGGGGGGGATGAACACTGAAGCTTTCTTT. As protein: CAIKGGMNTEAFF.

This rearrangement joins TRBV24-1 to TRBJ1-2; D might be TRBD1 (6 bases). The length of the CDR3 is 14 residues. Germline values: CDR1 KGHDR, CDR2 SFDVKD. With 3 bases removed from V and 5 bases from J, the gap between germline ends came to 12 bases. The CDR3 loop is CATSDPSRGYGYTF. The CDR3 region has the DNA TGTGCCACCAGTGATCCAAGTAGGGGGTATGGCTACACCTTC.

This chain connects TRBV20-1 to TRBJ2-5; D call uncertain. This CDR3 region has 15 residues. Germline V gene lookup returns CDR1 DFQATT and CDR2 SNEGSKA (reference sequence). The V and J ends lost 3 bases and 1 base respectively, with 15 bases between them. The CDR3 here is CSASPSSGTQETQYF. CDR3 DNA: TGCAGTGCTAGTCCCAGCTCGGGCACCCAAGAGACCCAGTACTTC.

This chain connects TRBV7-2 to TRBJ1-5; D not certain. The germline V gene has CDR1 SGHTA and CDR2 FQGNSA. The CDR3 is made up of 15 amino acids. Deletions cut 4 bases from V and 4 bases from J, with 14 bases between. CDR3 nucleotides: TGTGCCAGCAGCTCGGCGGTAGGAACAAATCAGCCCCAGCATTTT. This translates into CASSSAVGTNQPQHF.

The CDR3 is CASSLASQGLLYTF. CDR3 nucleotides: TGTGCCAGCAGCTTAGCTTCGCAGGGCCTTCTTTACACCTTC. The J gene is TRBJ1-2, the V gene TRBV7-2; TRBD1 is a possible D gene (5 bases). Germline-derived CDR1 and CDR2 are SGHTA and FQGNSA. The CDR3 totals 14 residues. V dropped 0 bases and J dropped 11 bases, with 16 bases sitting between them.

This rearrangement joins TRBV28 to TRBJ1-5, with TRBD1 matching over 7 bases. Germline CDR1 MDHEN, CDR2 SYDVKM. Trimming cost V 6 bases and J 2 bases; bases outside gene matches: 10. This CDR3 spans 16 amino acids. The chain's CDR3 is CASSLYRGSGNQPQHF. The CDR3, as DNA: TGTGCCAGCAGCCTATACAGGGGAAGTGGCAATCAGCCCCAGCATTTT. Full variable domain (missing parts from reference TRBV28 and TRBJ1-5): DVKVTQSSRYLVKRTGEKVFLECVQDMDHENMFWYRQDPGLGLRLIYFSYDVKMKEKGDIPEGYSVSREKKERFSLILESASTNQTSMYLCASSLYRGSGNQPQHFGDGTRLSIL.

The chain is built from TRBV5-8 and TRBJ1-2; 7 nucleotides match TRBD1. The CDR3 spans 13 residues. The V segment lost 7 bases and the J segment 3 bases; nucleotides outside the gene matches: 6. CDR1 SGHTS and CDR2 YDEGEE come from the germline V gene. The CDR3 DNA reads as TGTGCCAGCCCGCAAACAGGGGACTATGGCTACACCTTC. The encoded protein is CASPQTGDYGYTF.

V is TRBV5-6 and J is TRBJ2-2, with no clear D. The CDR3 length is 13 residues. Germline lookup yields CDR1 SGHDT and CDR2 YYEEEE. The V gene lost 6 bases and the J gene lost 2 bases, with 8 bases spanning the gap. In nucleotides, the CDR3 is TGTGCCAGCAACCCATTTAACACCGGGGAGCTGTTTTTT. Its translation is CASNPFNTGELFF.

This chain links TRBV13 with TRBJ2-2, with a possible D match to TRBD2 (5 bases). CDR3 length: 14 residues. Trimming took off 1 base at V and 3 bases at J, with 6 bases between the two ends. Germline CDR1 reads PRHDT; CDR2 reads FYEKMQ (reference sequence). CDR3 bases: TGTGCCAGCAGCTTAGCGGGGTACACCGGGGAGCTGTTTTTT. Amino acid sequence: CASSLAGYTGELFF.

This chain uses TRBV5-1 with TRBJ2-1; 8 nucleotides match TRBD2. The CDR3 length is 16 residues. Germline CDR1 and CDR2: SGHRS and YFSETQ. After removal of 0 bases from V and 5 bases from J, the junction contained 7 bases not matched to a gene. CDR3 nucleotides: TGCGCCAGCAGCTTGGAGCCCGCGGGGGGTAACAATGAGCAGTTCTTC. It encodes CASSLEPAGGNNEQFF.